This TCR beta chain is from a study of cytomegalovirus exposure and HLA in healthy donors. Between the trimmed V and J ends, which lost 1 base and 9 bases, there was a span of 15 bases. CDR3 length: 14 amino acids. Germline CDR1 and CDR2: SGHTA and FQGNSA. This PCR relied on a set of 60 Vbeta primers and 13 Jbeta primers. Assay used: immunoSEQ multiplex PCR; TCRdb lists only in-frame clones, some missing. The data contain under 150,000 clones, around 81% of them singletons. Concerning this clone itself: The antigen remains unidentified.

General study points: Among TCR beta chains, those listed as cytomegalovirus-associated numbered under 200. HLA restriction was apparent for most CMV-associated TCR beta chains in a later analysis. Some public TCRs appeared in many individuals, while most sequences were rare. Later analysis found that TCR beta chains associated with HLA were more clonally expanded than other, equally common chains.

The source of this sequence is a woman aged 45 to 65 in good health and CMV-seronegative. The specimen sequenced was PBMCs. The V call is TRBV7-2, the J call TRBJ1-2; weak D call: TRBD1 (6 bases). CDR3 nucleotides: TGTGCCAGCAGCTTAGAAGGACAGAAGGGGAGCTACACCTTC. This sequence encodes CASSLEGQKGSYTF.